Listed here are 26 T cell receptor beta chains from one sample, sequenced in a study of glioma-infiltrating T cells after dendritic cell vaccination. Time point: after dendritic cell vaccination, including at tumor progression/relapse. Sequenced by immunoSEQ multiplex PCR; TCRdb stores in-frame clones only, minus some. Counted here are about 91,000 clones, about 81% occurring once; the ten biggest clones make up approximately 2.1%. Here the sequenced sample was blood, taken after dendritic cell vaccination. The receptors here all came from a human donor with glioblastoma.

This rearrangement joins TRBV5-6 to TRBJ2-7, with 8 bases lining up with TRBD2. J was trimmed by 3 bases and V by 4 bases; bases with no gene match: 3. The CDR3 is made up of 13 amino acids. Germline V gives CDR1 SGHDT, CDR2 YYEEEE. The CDR3 loop reads CASSRLALYEQYF. The CDR3 DNA is TGTGCCAGCAGCCGACTAGCGCTCTACGAGCAGTACTTC. The full variable domain, rest sourced from reference TRBV5-6 and TRBJ2-7, is DAGVTQSPTHLIKTRGQQVTLRCSPKSGHDTVSWYQQALGQGPQFIFQYYEEEERQRGNFPDRFSGHQFPNYSSELNVNALLLGDSALYLCASSRLALYEQYFGPGTRLTVT.

This clone was seen many times. V usage is TRBV4-1 and J usage is TRBJ1-1, with unresolved D. CDR3 length: 14 amino acids. Germline CDR1 MGHRA, CDR2 YSYEKL. Trimming removed 3 bases at V and 0 bases at J, with 8 bases between. CDR3 DNA: TGCGCCAGCAGCCAGGGCATACTGAACACTGAAGCTTTCTTT. Its translation is CASSQGILNTEAFF.

This chain uses TRBV7-9 with TRBJ1-5; TRBD1 is a possible D gene (5 bases). The CDR3 extends over 16 amino acids. In germline, CDR1 is SEHNR, CDR2 FQNEAQ (reference sequence). V was trimmed by 4 bases and J by 3 bases, leaving 16 bases between them. The CDR3 nucleotides read TGTGCCAGCAGCTCCGGGGGGAGGGGTAACAATCAGCCCCAGCATTTT. Protein sequence: CASSSGGRGNNQPQHF.

The chain couples TRBV19 to TRBJ1-2; D is perhaps TRBD1 (6 bases). V lost 5 bases and J 1 base, leaving 14 bases between the germline ends. Germline V gives CDR1 LNHDA, CDR2 SQIVND (reference sequence). This CDR3 spans 15 amino acids. The CDR3 loop reads CASSRTEGYNYGYTF. The CDR3 nucleotides read TGTGCCAGTAGTCGGACAGAGGGTTATAACTATGGCTACACCTTC.

The chain couples TRBV5-4 to TRBJ2-1, with D possibly TRBD2 on 6 matching bases. Germline values: CDR1 SGHNT, CDR2 YYREEE (reference sequence). The CDR3 covers 14 residues. V was trimmed by 3 bases and J by 8 bases, leaving 15 bases between them. CDR3 region: CASSWGDSRHEQFF. CDR3 DNA sequence: TGTGCCAGCAGCTGGGGGGACTCCCGGCATGAGCAGTTCTTC.

The CDR3 spells CASSVEGVGTGELFF. CDR3 coding DNA: TGTGCCAGCAGCGTAGAAGGGGTGGGGACCGGGGAGCTGTTTTTT. The chain carries TRBV9 and TRBJ2-2, with D possibly TRBD1 on 5 matching bases. Germline assignment: CDR1 SGDLS and CDR2 YYNGEE. This CDR3 spans 15 amino acids. V shed 0 bases and J shed 5 bases, with 11 bases lying between them.

The rearrangement links TRBV9 to TRBJ2-3, with 8 bases that match TRBD1. Germline CDR1 is SGDLS and CDR2 is YYNGEE. CDR3 size: 15 residues. V lost 3 bases and J lost 0; bases outside the gene matches: 3. The DNA for the CDR3 is TGTGCCAGCAGCGAGTGGACAGGGAGCACAGATACGCAGTATTTT. It specifies CASSEWTGSTDTQYF.

This clone appeared a single time. This chain links TRBV14 with TRBJ1-2; a possible D gene is TRBD1 (6 bases). The CDR3 sequence is 13 residues long. V shed 4 bases and J shed 4 bases, with 10 bases lying between them. Germline V gene data show CDR1 as SGHDN and CDR2 as FVKESK. CDR3 DNA sequence: TGTGCCAGCAGCCCACGGACAGTCTATGGCTACACCTTC. Translated, it gives CASSPRTVYGYTF.

The chain uses TRBV19 and TRBJ1-1; D gene ambiguous. The germline V gene encodes CDR1 LNHDA and CDR2 SQIVND (reference sequence). The CDR3 loop spans 14 amino acids. V lost 3 bases and J lost 7, with 15 bases in between. The CDR3 DNA sequence: TGTGCCAGTAGTATCCCGACGGCTACTAGTGAAGCTTTCTTT. Translating it yields CASSIPTATSEAFF.

The chain has TRBV5-1 and TRBJ1-3; 8 positions match TRBD1. The germline V gene has CDR1 SGHRS and CDR2 YFSETQ. J was trimmed by 0 bases and V by 3 bases; bases with no gene match: 5. This CDR3 region has 16 residues. The CDR3 region is CASSWGQVPSGNTIYF. CDR3 coding DNA: TGCGCCAGCAGCTGGGGACAGGTACCCTCTGGAAACACCATATATTTT.

This chain joins TRBV6-5 and TRBJ1-1; no reliable D call. The CDR3 runs 14 residues. Germline values: CDR1 MNHEY, CDR2 SVGAGI. V was trimmed by 5 bases and J by 1 base, leaving 11 bases between them. The CDR3 sequence: CASSERSGNTEAFF. Written as DNA, the CDR3 is TGTGCCAGCAGTGAGAGGAGTGGGAACACTGAAGCTTTCTTT.

This clone occurred once. The chain recombines TRBV4-1 with TRBJ1-1; 11 bases are shared with TRBD1. Germline-derived CDR1 and CDR2 are MGHRA and YSYEKL. This CDR3 has 16 amino acids. The trim removed 4 bases at V and 1 base at J, leaving 5 bases unmatched. As DNA, the CDR3 is TGCGCCAGCAGCCGAACTGGACAGGGGGCGAACACTGAAGCTTTCTTT. Translation: CASSRTGQGANTEAFF.

This clone was observed a few times. This CDR3 is CASSPLDRGEQYV. In DNA, the CDR3 is TGTGCCAGCTCACCACTGGACAGAGGTGAGCAGTACGTC. The chain carries TRBV18 and TRBJ2-7, with D perhaps TRBD1 (6 bases). The V gene lost 1 base and the J gene lost 7 bases, with 11 bases spanning the gap. The CDR3 sequence is 13 residues long. Germline V gene data show CDR1 as KGHSH and CDR2 as LQKENI.

The CDR3 DNA follows: TGTGCCAGCACCAAAGGACAGCTAAACACCGGGGAGCTGTTTTTT. This gives the protein CASTKGQLNTGELFF. V usage is TRBV9 and J usage is TRBJ2-2; a weak D match, TRBD1 (6 bases). The length of the CDR3 is 15 residues. Germline CDR1 reads SGDLS; CDR2 reads YYNGEE. V dropped 6 bases and J dropped 2 bases, with 14 bases sitting between them.

This clone was seen a handful of times. V and J are TRBV18 and TRBJ2-2, with 7 bases that match TRBD1. Germline assignment: CDR1 KGHSH and CDR2 LQKENI. CDR3 length: 15 residues. V was pared by 3 bases and J by 1 base, with 2 bases of the junction left unmatched. The CDR3 loop is CASSPWTGNTGELFF. CDR3 DNA: TGTGCCAGCTCACCCTGGACAGGGAACACCGGGGAGCTGTTTTTT. Looking up the rest from reference TRBV18 and TRBJ2-2 gives the full variable domain: NAGVMQNPRHLVRRRGQEARLRCSPMKGHSHVYWYRQLPEEGLKFMVYLQKENIIDESGMPKERFSAEFPKEGPSILRIQQVVRGDSAAYFCASSPWTGNTGELFFGEGSRLTVL.

V is TRBV13 and J is TRBJ2-5, with D possibly TRBD2 on 5 matching bases. Germline V lookup: CDR1 PRHDT, CDR2 FYEKMQ (reference sequence). The V gene lost 5 bases and the J gene lost 5 bases, with 12 bases spanning the gap. CDR3 length: 13 residues. The CDR3 bases are TGTGCCAGCAGCCAAGGACTTGAGGAGACCCAGTACTTC. Encoded protein: CASSQGLEETQYF.

The chain uses TRBV10-1 and TRBJ2-5; D may be TRBD1 (6 bases). The CDR3 runs to 14 residues. CDR1 and CDR2 (germline): WNHNN, SYGVQD (reference sequence). Between the trimmed V and J ends, which lost 0 bases and 5 bases, there was a span of 10 bases. The CDR3 nucleotides are TGCGCCAGCAGTGAGTCCAGGGGTGGGGAGACCCAGTACTTC. It translates to CASSESRGGETQYF.

The rearrangement uses TRBV28 and TRBJ2-3; 7 bases align to TRBD2. The CDR3 consists of 12 residues. Trimming removed 9 bases from V and 6 bases from J; junction bases left unmatched: 6. Germline V gene lookup returns CDR1 MDHEN and CDR2 SYDVKM. CDR3: CASEKLADTQYF. CDR3 in DNA: TGTGCCAGTGAGAAACTAGCGGATACGCAGTATTTT.

The chain links TRBV7-2 to TRBJ2-1; maybe TRBD2 (5 bases). Trimming took off 0 bases at V and 8 bases at J, with 14 bases between the two ends. Germline-derived CDR1 and CDR2 are SGHTA and FQGNSA. This CDR3 region has 15 residues. CDR3 loop: CASSLAGDYSDEQFF. The CDR3 nucleotides are TGTGCCAGCAGCTTAGCGGGAGACTATTCCGATGAGCAGTTCTTC.

V gene TRBV7-2 combines with J gene TRBJ2-1; possible D gene TRBD2, 5 bases. The CDR3 sequence is 16 residues long. In germline, CDR1 is SGHTA, CDR2 FQGNSA. Trimming removed 2 bases from V and 4 bases from J, with 15 bases in between. CDR3 in DNA: TGTGCCAGCAGCTTAAGCTCTCGGGGATCGTACAATGAGCAGTTCTTC. Its translation is CASSLSSRGSYNEQFF.

This clone appeared a few times. The chain carries TRBV10-3 and TRBJ2-7; perhaps TRBD1 as D (6 bases). The germline V and J ends were trimmed by 8 bases and 3 bases, with 14 bases remaining between them. Germline V gene data show CDR1 as ENHRY and CDR2 as SYGVKD. This CDR3 spans 13 amino acids. The DNA of the CDR3 is TGTGCCATCGGCCTAGAGGGGGTCTACGAGCAGTACTTC. It specifies CAIGLEGVYEQYF.

DNA for the CDR3: TGTGCCAGCAGCCAAGCAAGGGACAGACGTTTGGCTGAAGCTTTCTTT. Translation gives CASSQARDRRLAEAFF. The chain carries TRBV14 and TRBJ1-1; 7 nucleotides line up with TRBD1. With 1 base clipped from V and 6 bases from J, the junction kept 11 bases outside the gene matches. Germline CDR1 is SGHDN and CDR2 is FVKESK. The CDR3 is 16 residues long.

The chain recombines TRBV18 with TRBJ2-7; 9 nucleotides line up with TRBD1. J lost 6 bases, V lost 3 bases, and 6 bases had no gene match. Germline loops: CDR1 KGHSH, CDR2 LQKENI. The CDR3 runs to 14 residues. In DNA, the CDR3 is TGTGCCAGCTCACCCTGGACAGGGGAGGGCGAGCAGTACGTC. It specifies CASSPWTGEGEQYV.

This clone was seen a few times. This rearrangement joins TRBV2 to TRBJ1-5; 9 bases agree with TRBD1. V shed 7 bases, J shed 6 bases, and the junction held 10 bases outside the gene matches. CDR1 and CDR2 from the germline V gene are SNHLY and FYNNEI. The CDR3 is made up of 15 amino acids. This CDR3 is CASKVGQGFSQPQHF. In nucleotides, the CDR3 is TGTGCCAGCAAGGTCGGACAGGGGTTTAGTCAGCCCCAGCATTTT.

The rearrangement joins TRBV7-9 to TRBJ2-5; no clear D. Germline V gives CDR1 SEHNR, CDR2 FQNEAQ (reference sequence). CDR3 size: 14 residues. Trimming removed 6 bases at V and 1 base at J, with 12 bases between. In DNA form, the CDR3 reads TGTGCCAGCAGTCTTGACTCCTTCCAAGAGACCCAGTACTTC. Protein: CASSLDSFQETQYF.

The chain employs TRBV19 and TRBJ2-7, with TRBD1 as a possible D gene (5 bases). CDR3 size: 13 residues. V was clipped by 3 bases and J by 4 bases, with 10 bases between them. Germline V CDR1 and CDR2: LNHDA, SQIVND (reference sequence). The CDR3 region has the DNA TGTGCCAGTAGTATTGGGGCTGGGTACGAGCAGTACGTC. Encoded protein: CASSIGAGYEQYV.